This T cell receptor (beta chain) came from a study of T cells in Graves' hyperthyroidism and ophthalmopathy. RNA transcripts provided the source from which TCR beta CDR3 regions were amplified. First-round RT-PCR targeting the TCR CDR3 was performed with the HTBI primer set. One entry per CDR3 protein results from TCRdb running MiXCR on the multiplex PCR reads. The sample holds hundreds of thousands of distinct CDR3 sequences, roughly 15% seen once. Inclusion characteristics of ophthalmopathy patients comprised a Clinical Activity Score of at least 3, a NOSPECS grade of at least 4, and duration under 3 months. Cells are PBMCs isolated from 10 ml of fresh blood. In its sample, this clonotype was seen many times. This CDR3 region has 13 residues. Trimming left V 4 bases short and J 3 bases short, with 10 bases between. Germline V CDR1 and CDR2: SGHVS, FQNEAQ.

Sequenced material: blood. V and J are TRBV7-8 and TRBJ2-7; a possible D gene is TRBD1 (6 bases). This receptor was taken from a woman between 40 and 50 years old with Graves' ophthalmopathy. The CDR3 DNA reads as TGTGCCAGCAGCTCCTCGGACAGCTACGAGCAGTACTTC. This sequence encodes CASSSSDSYEQYF. Full variable domain (remainder filled in from reference TRBV7-8 and TRBJ2-7): GAGVSQSPRYKVAKRGQDVALRCDPISGHVSLFWYQQALGQGPEFLTYFQNEAQLDKSGLPSDRFFAERPEGSVSTLKIQRTQQEDSAVYLCASSSSDSYEQYFGPGTRLTVT.